This TCR beta chain was recovered during a study of blood T cell repertoires in COVID-19. Study context: Samples taken during acute and convalescent COVID-19 were collected in the United States, Italy and Spain. The analysed material was cDNA or gDNA that came from T cells, B-cell-depleted T cells, or PBMCs.

Original analysis: Amplification from reference gene primers served as the basis for estimated nucleated cell counts. Sequenced by immunoSEQ multiplex PCR; TCRdb stores in-frame clones only, minus some. V and J calls and clone size are copied from that table; D and trimming were computed from the DNA. This table has 160,000 or so clones, roughly nine tenths appearing once. With 5 bases clipped from V and 4 bases from J, the junction kept 13 bases outside the gene matches. Germline V lookup: CDR1 SGHVS, CDR2 FQNEAQ. The CDR3 totals 17 residues. This receptor was obtained from a woman in her sixties or seventies with acute or convalescent COVID-19. This chain links TRBV7-8 with TRBJ1-3, with 8 bases identical to TRBD1. The sample consisted of peripheral blood. The CDR3 sequence is CASSRRPGQGLGNTIYF. In DNA form, the CDR3 reads TGTGCCAGCAGCCGACGACCAGGACAGGGCCTCGGAAACACCATATATTTT.